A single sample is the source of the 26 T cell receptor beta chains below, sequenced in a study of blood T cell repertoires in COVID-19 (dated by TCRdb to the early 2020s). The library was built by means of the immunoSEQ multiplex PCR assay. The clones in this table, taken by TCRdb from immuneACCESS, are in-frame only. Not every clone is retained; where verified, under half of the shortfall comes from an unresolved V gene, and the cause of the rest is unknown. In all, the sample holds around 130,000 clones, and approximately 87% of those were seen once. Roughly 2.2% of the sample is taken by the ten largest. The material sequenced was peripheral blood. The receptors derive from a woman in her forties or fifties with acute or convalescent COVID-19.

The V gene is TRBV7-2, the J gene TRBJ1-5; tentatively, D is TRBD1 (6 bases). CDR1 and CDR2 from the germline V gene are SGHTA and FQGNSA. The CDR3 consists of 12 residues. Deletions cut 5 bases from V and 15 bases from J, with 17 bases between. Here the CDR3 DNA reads TGTGCCAGCAGCAAGACAGGAGTAAAATGGCATTTT. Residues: CASSKTGVKWHF.

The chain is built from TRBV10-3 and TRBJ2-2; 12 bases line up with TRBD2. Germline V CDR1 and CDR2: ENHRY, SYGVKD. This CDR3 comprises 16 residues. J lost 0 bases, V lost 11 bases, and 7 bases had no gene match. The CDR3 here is CAATSGGETNTGELFF. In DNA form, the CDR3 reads TGTGCCGCGACTAGCGGGGGAGAAACGAACACCGGGGAGCTGTTTTTT.

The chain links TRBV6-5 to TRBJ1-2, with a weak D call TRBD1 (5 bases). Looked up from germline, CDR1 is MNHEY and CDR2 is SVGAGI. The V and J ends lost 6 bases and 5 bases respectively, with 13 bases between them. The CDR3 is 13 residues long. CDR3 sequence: CASRTRRDYGYTF. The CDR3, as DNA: TGTGCCAGCAGAACCCGCAGGGATTATGGCTACACCTTC.

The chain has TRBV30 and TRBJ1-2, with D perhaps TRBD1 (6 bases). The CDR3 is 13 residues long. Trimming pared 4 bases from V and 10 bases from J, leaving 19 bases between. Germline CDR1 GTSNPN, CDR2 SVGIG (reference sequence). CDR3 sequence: CAWTSRGQWDYTF. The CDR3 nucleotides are TGTGCCTGGACCAGTAGGGGACAATGGGACTACACCTTC. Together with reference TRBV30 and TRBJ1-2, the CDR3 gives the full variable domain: SQTIHQWPATLVQPVGSPLSLECTVEGTSNPNLYWYRQAAGRGLQLLFYSVGIGQISSEVPQNLSASRPQDRQFILSSKKLLLSDSGFYLCAWTSRGQWDYTFGSGTRLTVV.

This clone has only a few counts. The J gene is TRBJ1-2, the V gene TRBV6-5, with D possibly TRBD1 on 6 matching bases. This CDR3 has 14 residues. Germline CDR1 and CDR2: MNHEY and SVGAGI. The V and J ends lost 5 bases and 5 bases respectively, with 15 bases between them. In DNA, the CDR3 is TGTGCCAGCAGTCATCAGGGAGGGGGGTATGGCTACACCTTC. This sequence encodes CASSHQGGGYGYTF.

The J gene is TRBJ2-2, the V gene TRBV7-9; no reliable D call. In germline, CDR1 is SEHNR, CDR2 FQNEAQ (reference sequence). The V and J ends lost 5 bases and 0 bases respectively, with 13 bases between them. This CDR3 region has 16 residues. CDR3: CASSGDTGSNTGELFF. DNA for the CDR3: TGTGCCAGCAGCGGCGACACTGGTTCGAACACCGGGGAGCTGTTTTTT.

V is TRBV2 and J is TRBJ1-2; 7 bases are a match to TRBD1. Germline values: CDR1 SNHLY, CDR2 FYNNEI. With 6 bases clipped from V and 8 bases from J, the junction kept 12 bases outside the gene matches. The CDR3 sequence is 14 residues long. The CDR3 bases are TGTGCCAGCAGCGCCCGGGACAGTTTTATAGGCTACACCTTC. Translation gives CASSARDSFIGYTF.

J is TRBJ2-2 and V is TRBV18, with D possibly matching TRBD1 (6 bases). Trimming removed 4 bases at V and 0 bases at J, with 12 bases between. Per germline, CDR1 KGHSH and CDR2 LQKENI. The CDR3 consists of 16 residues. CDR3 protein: CASSQLGHANTGELFF. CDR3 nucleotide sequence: TGTGCCAGCTCACAGCTGGGACACGCGAACACCGGGGAGCTGTTTTTT.

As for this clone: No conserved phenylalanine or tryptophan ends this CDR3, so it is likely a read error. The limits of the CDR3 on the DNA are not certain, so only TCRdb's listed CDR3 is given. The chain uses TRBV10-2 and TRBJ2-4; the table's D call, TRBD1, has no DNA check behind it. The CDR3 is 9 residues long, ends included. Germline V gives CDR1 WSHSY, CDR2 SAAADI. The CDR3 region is CASNPAGCL.

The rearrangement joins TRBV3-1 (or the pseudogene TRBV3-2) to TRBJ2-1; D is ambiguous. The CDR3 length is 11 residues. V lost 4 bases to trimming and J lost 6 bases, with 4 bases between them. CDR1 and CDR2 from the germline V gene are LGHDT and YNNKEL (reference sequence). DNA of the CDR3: TGTGCCAGCAGCCTCAGCAATGAGCAGTTCTTC. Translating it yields CASSLSNEQFF.

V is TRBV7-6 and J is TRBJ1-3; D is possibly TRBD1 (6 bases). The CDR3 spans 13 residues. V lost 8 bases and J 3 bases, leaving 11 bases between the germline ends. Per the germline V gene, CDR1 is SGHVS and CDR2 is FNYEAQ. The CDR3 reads CASQGLNGNTIYF. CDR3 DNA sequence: TGTGCCAGCCAGGGGTTGAATGGAAACACCATATATTTT.

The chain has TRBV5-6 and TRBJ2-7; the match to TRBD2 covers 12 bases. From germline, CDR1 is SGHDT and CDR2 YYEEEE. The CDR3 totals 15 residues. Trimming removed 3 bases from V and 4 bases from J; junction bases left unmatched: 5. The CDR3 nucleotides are TGTGCCAGCAGCTCCCTAGCGGGAGGGCCTTACGAGCAGTACTTC. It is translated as CASSSLAGGPYEQYF.

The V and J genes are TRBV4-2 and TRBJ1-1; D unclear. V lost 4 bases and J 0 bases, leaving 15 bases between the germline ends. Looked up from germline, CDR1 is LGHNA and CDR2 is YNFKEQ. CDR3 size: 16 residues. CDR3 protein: CASSLRGGLMNTEAFF. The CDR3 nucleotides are TGTGCCAGCAGCCTCCGAGGAGGACTAATGAACACTGAAGCTTTCTTT.

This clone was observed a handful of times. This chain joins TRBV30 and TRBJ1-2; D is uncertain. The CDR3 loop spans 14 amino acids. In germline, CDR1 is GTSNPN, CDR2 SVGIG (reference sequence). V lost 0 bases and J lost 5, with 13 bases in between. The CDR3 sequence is CAWSVLRVGYGYTF. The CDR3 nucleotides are TGTGCCTGGAGTGTACTCCGGGTTGGGTATGGCTACACCTTC.

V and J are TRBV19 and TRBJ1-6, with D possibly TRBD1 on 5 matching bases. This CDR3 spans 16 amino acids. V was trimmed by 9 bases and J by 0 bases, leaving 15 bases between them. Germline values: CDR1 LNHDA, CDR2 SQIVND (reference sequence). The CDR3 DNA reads TGTGCCAGCCGACAGTCCTCGAGCTCCTATAATTCACCCCTCCACTTT. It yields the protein CASRQSSSSYNSPLHF.

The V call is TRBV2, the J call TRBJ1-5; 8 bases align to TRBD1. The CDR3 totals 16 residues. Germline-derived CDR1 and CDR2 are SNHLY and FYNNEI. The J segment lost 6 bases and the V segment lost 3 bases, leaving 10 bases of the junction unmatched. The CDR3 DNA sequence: TGTGCCAGCAGTGATAGAGGACAGGGTAACGGTCAGCCCCAGCATTTT. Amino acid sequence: CASSDRGQGNGQPQHF. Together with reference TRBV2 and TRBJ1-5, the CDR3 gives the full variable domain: EPEVTQTPSHQVTQMGQEVILRCVPISNHLYFYWYRQILGQKVEFLVSFYNNEISEKSEIFDDQFSVERPDGSNFTLKIRSTKLEDSAMYFCASSDRGQGNGQPQHFGDGTRLSIL.

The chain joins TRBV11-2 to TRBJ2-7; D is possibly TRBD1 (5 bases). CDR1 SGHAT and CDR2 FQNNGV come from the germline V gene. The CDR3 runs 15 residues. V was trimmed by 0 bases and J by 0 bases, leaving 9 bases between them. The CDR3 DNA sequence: TGTGCCAGCAGCTTAGAGGGGCCGAGCTCCTACGAGCAGTACTTC. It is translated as CASSLEGPSSYEQYF.

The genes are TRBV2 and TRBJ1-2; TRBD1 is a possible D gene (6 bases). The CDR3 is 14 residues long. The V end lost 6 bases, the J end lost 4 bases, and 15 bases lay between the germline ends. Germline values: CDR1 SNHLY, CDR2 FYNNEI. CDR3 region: CASRATGAFYGYTF. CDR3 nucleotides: TGTGCCAGCAGGGCGACAGGTGCTTTCTATGGCTACACCTTC.

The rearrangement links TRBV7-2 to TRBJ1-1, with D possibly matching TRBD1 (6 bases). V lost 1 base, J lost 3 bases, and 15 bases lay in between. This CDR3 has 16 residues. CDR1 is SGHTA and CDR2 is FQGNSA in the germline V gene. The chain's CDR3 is CASSLVGGREDTEAFF. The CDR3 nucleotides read TGTGCCAGCAGCTTAGTTGGGGGCAGAGAAGACACTGAAGCTTTCTTT.

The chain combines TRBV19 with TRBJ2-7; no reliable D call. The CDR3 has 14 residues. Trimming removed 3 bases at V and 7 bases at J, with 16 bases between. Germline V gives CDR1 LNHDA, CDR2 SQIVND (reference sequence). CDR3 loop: CASSIERFVGEQYF. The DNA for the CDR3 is TGTGCCAGTAGTATTGAGAGGTTCGTTGGGGAGCAGTACTTC.

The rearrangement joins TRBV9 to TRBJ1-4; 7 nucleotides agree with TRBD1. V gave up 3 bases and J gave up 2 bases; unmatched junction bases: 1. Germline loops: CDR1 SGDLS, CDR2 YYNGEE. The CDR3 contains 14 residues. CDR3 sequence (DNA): TGTGCCAGCAGCGCGACAGGGACTAATGAAAAACTGTTTTTT. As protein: CASSATGTNEKLFF.

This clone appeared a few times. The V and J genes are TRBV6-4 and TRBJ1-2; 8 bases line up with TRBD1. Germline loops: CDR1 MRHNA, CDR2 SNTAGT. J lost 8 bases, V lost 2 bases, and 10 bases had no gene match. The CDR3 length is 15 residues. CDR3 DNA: TGTGCCAGCAGTGACACCGGACAGGGAAGAAGCGGCTACACCTTC. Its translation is CASSDTGQGRSGYTF.

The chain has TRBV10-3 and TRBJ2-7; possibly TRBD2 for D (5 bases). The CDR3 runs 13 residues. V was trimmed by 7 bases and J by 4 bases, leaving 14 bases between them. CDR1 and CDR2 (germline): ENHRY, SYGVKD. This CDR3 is CAITRDIGYEQYF. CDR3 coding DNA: TGTGCCATCACTCGGGATATCGGATACGAGCAGTACTTC.

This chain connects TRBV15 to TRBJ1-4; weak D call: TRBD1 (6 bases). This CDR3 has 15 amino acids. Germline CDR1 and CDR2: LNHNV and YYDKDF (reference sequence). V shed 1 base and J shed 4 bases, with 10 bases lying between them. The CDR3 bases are TGTGCCACCAGCAGAGGCGGGGGCAATAATGAAAAACTGTTTTTT. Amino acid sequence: CATSRGGGNNEKLFF.

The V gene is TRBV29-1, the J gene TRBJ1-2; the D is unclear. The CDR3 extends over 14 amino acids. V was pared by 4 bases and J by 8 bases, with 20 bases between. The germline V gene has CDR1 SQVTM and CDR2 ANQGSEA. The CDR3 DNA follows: TGCAGCGTTGGGGTAGGCGGCGTGGCGTCCGGCTACACCTTC. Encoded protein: CSVGVGGVASGYTF.

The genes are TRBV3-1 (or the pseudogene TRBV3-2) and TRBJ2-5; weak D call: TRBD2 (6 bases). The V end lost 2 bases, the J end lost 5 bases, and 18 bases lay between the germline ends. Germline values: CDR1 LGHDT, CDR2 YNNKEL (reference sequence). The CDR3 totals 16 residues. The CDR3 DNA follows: TGTGCCAGCAGCCAATCTCTTGGGGAGGCCTTTGAGACCCAGTACTTC. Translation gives CASSQSLGEAFETQYF.